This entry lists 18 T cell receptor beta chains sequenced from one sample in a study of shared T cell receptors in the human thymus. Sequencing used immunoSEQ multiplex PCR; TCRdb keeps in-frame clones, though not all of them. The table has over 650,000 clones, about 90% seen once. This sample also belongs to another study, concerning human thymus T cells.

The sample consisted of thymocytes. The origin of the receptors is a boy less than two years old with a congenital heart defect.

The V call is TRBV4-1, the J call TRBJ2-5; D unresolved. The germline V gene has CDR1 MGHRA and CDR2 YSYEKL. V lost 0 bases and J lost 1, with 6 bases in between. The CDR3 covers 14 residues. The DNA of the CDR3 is TGCGCCAGCAGCCAAGAGGGCATCCAAGAGACCCAGTACTTC. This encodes CASSQEGIQETQYF.

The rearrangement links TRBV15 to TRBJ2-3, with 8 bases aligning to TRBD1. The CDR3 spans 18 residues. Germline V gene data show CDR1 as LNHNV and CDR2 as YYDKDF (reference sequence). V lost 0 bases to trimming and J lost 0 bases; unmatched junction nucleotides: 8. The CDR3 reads CATSRDPIQGASTDTQYF. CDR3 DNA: TGTGCCACCAGCAGAGATCCCATTCAGGGGGCCAGCACAGATACGCAGTATTTT.

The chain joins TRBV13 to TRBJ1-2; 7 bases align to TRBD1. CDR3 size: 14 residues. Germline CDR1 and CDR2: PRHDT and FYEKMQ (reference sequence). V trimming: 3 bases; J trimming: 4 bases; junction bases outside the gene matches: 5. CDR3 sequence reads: CASSFGQARYGYTF. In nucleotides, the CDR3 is TGTGCCAGCAGCTTTGGACAGGCCCGCTATGGCTACACCTTC.

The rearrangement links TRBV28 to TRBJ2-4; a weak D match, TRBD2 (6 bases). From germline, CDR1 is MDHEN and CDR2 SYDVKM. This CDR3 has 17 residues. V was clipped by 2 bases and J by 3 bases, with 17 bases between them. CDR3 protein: CASSLDAGSSGKNIQYF. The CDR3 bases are TGTGCCAGCAGTTTAGATGCCGGGAGCAGCGGCAAAAACATTCAGTACTTC.

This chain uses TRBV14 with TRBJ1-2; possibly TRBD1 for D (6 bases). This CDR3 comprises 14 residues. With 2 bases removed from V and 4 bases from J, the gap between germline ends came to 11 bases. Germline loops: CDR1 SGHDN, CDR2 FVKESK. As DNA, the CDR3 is TGTGCCAGCAGCCAATTCCCACAGGGCTATGGCTACACCTTC. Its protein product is CASSQFPQGYGYTF.

This chain's CDR3 is CASSSTIQGNKNIQYF. The DNA of the CDR3 is TGTGCCAGCAGTTCCACTATCCAGGGGAACAAAAACATTCAGTACTTC. The chain joins TRBV28 to TRBJ2-4, with D possibly TRBD1 on 6 matching bases. Germline CDR1 reads MDHEN; CDR2 reads SYDVKM. Between the trimmed V and J ends, which lost 4 bases and 3 bases, there was a span of 16 bases. The CDR3 has 16 residues.

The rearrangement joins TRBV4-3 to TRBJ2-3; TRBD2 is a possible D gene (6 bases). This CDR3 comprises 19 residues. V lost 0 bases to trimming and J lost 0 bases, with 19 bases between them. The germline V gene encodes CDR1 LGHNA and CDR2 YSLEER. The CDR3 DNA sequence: TGCGCCAGCAGCCAAGAATCCGGGACTTACGGCCCTAGCACAGATACGCAGTATTTT. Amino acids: CASSQESGTYGPSTDTQYF.

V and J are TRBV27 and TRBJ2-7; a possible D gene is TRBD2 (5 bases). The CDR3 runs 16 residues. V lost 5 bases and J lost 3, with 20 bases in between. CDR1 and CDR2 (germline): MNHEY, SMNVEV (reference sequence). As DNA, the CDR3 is TGTGCCAGCAGTATCCTCAGCGGAATCCCACTCTACGAGCAGTACTTC. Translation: CASSILSGIPLYEQYF.

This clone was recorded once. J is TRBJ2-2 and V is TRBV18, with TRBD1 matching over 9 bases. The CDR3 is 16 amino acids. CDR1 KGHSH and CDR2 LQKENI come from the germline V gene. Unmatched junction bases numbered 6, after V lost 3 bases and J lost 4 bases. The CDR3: CASSPGTGSGTGELFF. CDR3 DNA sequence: TGTGCCAGCTCACCCGGGACAGGGAGCGGCACCGGGGAGCTGTTTTTT.

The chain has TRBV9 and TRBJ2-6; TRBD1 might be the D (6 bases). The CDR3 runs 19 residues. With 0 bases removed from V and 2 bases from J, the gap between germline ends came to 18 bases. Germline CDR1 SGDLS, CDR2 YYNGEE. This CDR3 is CASSVGPGIQGTGANVLTF. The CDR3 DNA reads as TGTGCCAGCAGCGTAGGCCCGGGAATACAGGGAACTGGGGCCAACGTCCTGACTTTC. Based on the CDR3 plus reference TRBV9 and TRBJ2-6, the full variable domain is DSGVTQTPKHLITATGQRVTLRCSPRSGDLSVYWYQQSLDQGLQFLIQYYNGEERAKGNILERFSAQQFPDLHSELNLSSLELGDSALYFCASSVGPGIQGTGANVLTFGAGSRLTVL.

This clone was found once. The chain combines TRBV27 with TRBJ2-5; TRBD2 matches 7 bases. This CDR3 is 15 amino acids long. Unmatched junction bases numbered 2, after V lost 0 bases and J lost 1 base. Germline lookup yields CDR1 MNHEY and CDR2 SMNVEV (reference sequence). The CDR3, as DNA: TGTGCCAGCAGTTTATCGGCGGGAGTCCAAGAGACCCAGTACTTC. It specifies CASSLSAGVQETQYF.

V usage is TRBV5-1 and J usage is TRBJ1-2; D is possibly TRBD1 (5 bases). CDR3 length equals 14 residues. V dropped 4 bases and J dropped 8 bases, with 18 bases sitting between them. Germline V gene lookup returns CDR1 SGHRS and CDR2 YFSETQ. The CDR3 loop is CASSLFRGGDGYTF. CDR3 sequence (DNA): TGCGCCAGCAGCCTGTTTAGGGGTGGAGACGGCTACACCTTC.

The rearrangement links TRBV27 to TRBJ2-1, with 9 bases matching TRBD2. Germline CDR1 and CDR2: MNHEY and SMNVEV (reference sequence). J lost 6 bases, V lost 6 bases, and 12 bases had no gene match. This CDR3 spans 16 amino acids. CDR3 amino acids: CASRGVAGENINEQFF. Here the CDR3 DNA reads TGTGCCAGCAGGGGAGTAGCGGGAGAGAATATCAATGAGCAGTTCTTC.

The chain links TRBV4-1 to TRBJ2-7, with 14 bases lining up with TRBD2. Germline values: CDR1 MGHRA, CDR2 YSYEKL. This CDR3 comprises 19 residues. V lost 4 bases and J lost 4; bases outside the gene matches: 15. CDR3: CASSPQQDRTSGGLYEQYF. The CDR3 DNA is TGCGCCAGCAGCCCTCAACAGGATCGGACTAGCGGGGGGTTATACGAGCAGTACTTC.

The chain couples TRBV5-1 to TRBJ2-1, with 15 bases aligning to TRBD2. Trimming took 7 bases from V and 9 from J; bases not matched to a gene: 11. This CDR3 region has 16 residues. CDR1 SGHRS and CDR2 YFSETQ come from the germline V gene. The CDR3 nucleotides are TGCGCCAGCGGGGATCGGACTAGCGGGAGGGCCCGTGAGCAGTTCTTC. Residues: CASGDRTSGRAREQFF.

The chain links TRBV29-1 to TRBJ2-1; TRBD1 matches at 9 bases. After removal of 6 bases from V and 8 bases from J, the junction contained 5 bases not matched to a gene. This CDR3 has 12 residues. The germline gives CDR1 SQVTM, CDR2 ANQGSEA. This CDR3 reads CSVTGQGHEQFF. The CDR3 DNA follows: TGCAGCGTCACGGGACAGGGACATGAGCAGTTCTTC.

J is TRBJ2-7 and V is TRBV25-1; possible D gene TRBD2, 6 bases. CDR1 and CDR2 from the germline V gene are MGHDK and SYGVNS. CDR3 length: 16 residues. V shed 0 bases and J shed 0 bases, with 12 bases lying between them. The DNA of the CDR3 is TGTGCCAGCAGTGAATATTGGACTACGAGCTCCTACGAGCAGTACTTC. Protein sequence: CASSEYWTTSSYEQYF.

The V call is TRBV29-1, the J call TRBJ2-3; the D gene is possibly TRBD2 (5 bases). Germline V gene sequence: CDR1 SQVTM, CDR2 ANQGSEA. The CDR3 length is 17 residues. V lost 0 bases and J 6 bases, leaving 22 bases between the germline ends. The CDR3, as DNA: TGCAGCGTTGAAGATCTGGAGACTAAGAACTGCCGTGATACGCAGTATTTT. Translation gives CSVEDLETKNCRDTQYF.